The 30 T cell receptor beta chains below were found in one sample sequenced in a study of T cells in Graves' hyperthyroidism and ophthalmopathy. RNA transcripts served as the template for amplifying TCR beta CDR3 regions. First-round RT-PCR targeting the TCR CDR3 was performed with the HTBI primer set. TCRdb reprocessed the multiplex PCR reads via MiXCR and lists one record per CDR3 protein. The profile shows 660,000 or so distinct CDR3 sequences, 45% of them singletons. The specimen sequenced was peripheral blood or thyroid tissue (not recorded which). All receptors derive from an adult man with Graves' disease, either hyperthyroidism or ophthalmopathy (not recorded which).

A word on this clonotype: A much larger clone is a single base away; this may be a read error. V usage is TRBV6-5 and J usage is TRBJ1-1; D not certain. CDR3 length equals 15 residues. The V and J ends lost 4 bases and 4 bases respectively, with 16 bases between them. Germline V CDR1 and CDR2: MNHEY, SVGAGI. The CDR3 DNA reads TGTGCCAGCAGTTTGAGGAACGGAATGAGCACTGAAGCTTTCTTT. Residues: CASSLRNGMSTEAFF.

This clonotype was seen only a few times. This rearrangement joins TRBV9 to TRBJ1-2; TRBD1 might be the D (5 bases). Deletions cut 5 bases from V and 7 bases from J, with 15 bases between. The V gene's germline CDR1 is SGDLS and CDR2 YYNGEE. There are 13 residues in the CDR3. The CDR3 coding sequence is TGTGCCAGCAGTCCCCGGGGGGGTCGTGGCTACACCTTC. This translates into CASSPRGGRGYTF.

This clonotype was found a few times. This chain uses TRBV20-1 with TRBJ1-1; D is undetermined. The CDR3 sequence is 13 residues long. The germline V gene encodes CDR1 DFQATT and CDR2 SNEGSKA (reference sequence). V was clipped by 4 bases and J by 6 bases, with 15 bases between them. CDR3 nucleotide sequence: TGCAGTGCTATCAATAACGGGTTTGCTGAAGCTTTCTTT. Translated: CSAINNGFAEAFF.

This clonotype showed up just a few times. This chain connects TRBV20-1 to TRBJ1-5; D unclear. CDR3 size: 15 residues. The germline V gene encodes CDR1 DFQATT and CDR2 SNEGSKA (reference sequence). Between the trimmed V and J ends, which lost 5 bases and 2 bases, there was a span of 16 bases. CDR3 sequence: CSAPARQLGNQPQHF. DNA for the CDR3: TGCAGTGCTCCCGCTCGGCAGCTGGGCAATCAGCCCCAGCATTTT.

There are a few counts of this clonotype. This chain joins TRBV12-3 or TRBV12-4 and TRBJ1-4, with D possibly TRBD1 on 5 matching bases. The V and J ends lost 2 bases and 7 bases respectively, with 14 bases between them. The CDR3 is 15 residues long. CDR3 DNA: TGTGCCAGCAGTTTAAGGCGCGGTGGGGGTGAAAAACTGTTTTTT. Its protein product is CASSLRRGGGEKLFF.

By proportion, this clonotype is medium-sized. CDR3 protein: CSVAQGRNQPQHF. CDR3 bases: TGCAGCGTTGCACAGGGGAGGAATCAGCCCCAGCATTTT. This sequence joins TRBV29-1 and TRBJ1-5; 7 positions match TRBD1. Germline lookup yields CDR1 SQVTM and CDR2 ANQGSEA. The CDR3 covers 13 residues. V shed 4 bases, J shed 4 bases, and the junction held 4 bases outside the gene matches.

This clonotype was found a few times. The genes are TRBV11-1 and TRBJ1-2, with a tentative D call TRBD1 (5 bases). The germline V gene has CDR1 SGHAT and CDR2 FQDESV (reference sequence). This CDR3 is built from 14 residues. V was shortened by 1 base and J by 3 bases, with 9 bases between the two germline ends. The CDR3 loop is CASSLGTPDYGYTF. The CDR3 DNA reads TGTGCCAGCAGCTTAGGGACACCTGACTATGGCTACACCTTC.

In DNA, the CDR3 is TGCAGCGTTGCTACGACTGCGGATAATTCACCCCTCCACTTT. Its protein is CSVATTADNSPLHF. V gene TRBV29-1 combines with J gene TRBJ1-6; D remains ambiguous. The CDR3 contains 14 residues. Between the trimmed V and J ends, which lost 4 bases and 5 bases, there was a span of 12 bases. CDR1 is SQVTM and CDR2 is ANQGSEA in the germline V gene.

This clonotype turned up a few times. The chain recombines TRBV7-9 with TRBJ2-5; the match to TRBD2 covers 9 bases. The CDR3 is made up of 15 amino acids. Germline V gene lookup returns CDR1 SEHNR and CDR2 FQNEAQ (reference sequence). V shed 7 bases and J 5 bases; nucleotides not matched to a gene: 11. The CDR3 reads CASKTGGRARETQYF. The CDR3 DNA is TGTGCCAGCAAGACGGGCGGGAGGGCGAGGGAGACCCAGTACTTC.

This clonotype was seen repeatedly, ten times or more. This sequence joins TRBV10-2 and TRBJ1-1; D is undetermined. Germline loops: CDR1 WSHSY, CDR2 SAAADI. Between the trimmed V and J ends, which lost 7 bases and 3 bases, there was a span of 9 bases. The CDR3 contains 12 residues. This CDR3 is CASKEADTEAFF. In DNA form, the CDR3 reads TGCGCCAGCAAGGAAGCGGACACTGAAGCTTTCTTT.

Many counts were recorded for this clonotype. The DNA for the CDR3 is TGCAGTGCTGGAATGACAGGGGGAACTAATGAAAAACTGTTTTTT. It codes for CSAGMTGGTNEKLFF. The chain has TRBV20-1 and TRBJ1-4, with TRBD1 matching over 9 bases. With 5 bases clipped from V and 1 base from J, the junction kept 5 bases outside the gene matches. The CDR3 totals 15 residues. From germline, CDR1 is DFQATT and CDR2 SNEGSKA (reference sequence).

The chain uses TRBV10-3 and TRBJ1-4; 12 positions match TRBD1. The CDR3 sequence is 16 residues long. CDR1 and CDR2 (germline): ENHRY, SYGVKD. Trimming removed 7 bases from V and 8 bases from J; junction bases left unmatched: 11. This CDR3 is CAINPGTGGEGEKLFF. The DNA of the CDR3 is TGTGCCATCAATCCCGGGACAGGGGGCGAGGGGGAAAAACTGTTTTTT.

The table lists this clonotype with many counts. The chain recombines TRBV2 with TRBJ1-3; 10 nucleotides agree with TRBD1. There are 16 residues in the CDR3. The V gene's germline CDR1 is SNHLY and CDR2 FYNNEI. Trimming cost V 4 bases and J 0 bases; bases outside gene matches: 3. The CDR3 DNA sequence: TGTGCCAGCAGTGGGGACAGGGGAAGCTCTGGAAACACCATATATTTT. Translating it yields CASSGDRGSSGNTIYF.

This clonotype has just a few counts. V is TRBV20-1 and J is TRBJ1-5; D is unresolved. In germline, CDR1 is DFQATT, CDR2 SNEGSKA (reference sequence). The V end was cut by 6 bases, the J end by 3 bases, with 12 bases between. The CDR3 runs 13 residues. CDR3 coding DNA: TGCAGTGCAGGGCGCCCCCCCAATCAGCCCCAGCATTTT. Residues: CSAGRPPNQPQHF.

This clonotype was seen at least ten times. The V gene is TRBV20-1, the J gene TRBJ1-5; 7 bases align to TRBD1. The CDR3 is 14 residues long. With 4 bases clipped from V and 0 bases from J, the junction kept 3 bases outside the gene matches. Germline V gene lookup returns CDR1 DFQATT and CDR2 SNEGSKA (reference sequence). The CDR3 loop is CSAKGQNSNQPQHF. The CDR3 region has the DNA TGCAGTGCTAAGGGACAGAATAGCAATCAGCCCCAGCATTTT.

Details on this clonotype: A much more abundant neighbour one base away suggests this may be a read error. The V and J genes are TRBV7-9 and TRBJ2-7; 11 nucleotides match TRBD1. Germline assignment: CDR1 SEHNR and CDR2 FQNEAQ (reference sequence). This CDR3 has 15 amino acids. The CDR3, as DNA: TGTGCCAGCAGCGAGGACAGGGGGCCCATCTACGGGCAGTACTTC. Translating gives CASSEDRGPIYGQYF. The full variable domain, with the rest looked up from reference TRBV7-9 and TRBJ2-7, is DTGVSQNPRHKITKRGQNVTFRCDPISEHNRLYWYRQTLGQGPEFLTYFQNEAQLEKSRLLSDRFSAERPKGSFSTLEIQRTEQGDSAMYLCASSEDRGPIYGQYFGPGTRLTVT.

The chain carries TRBV29-1 and TRBJ1-2; D is unresolved. CDR1 is SQVTM, CDR2 ANQGSEA, per germline. The CDR3 runs 12 residues. Trimming stripped 4 bases from V and 0 bases from J, with 6 bases between. The CDR3 sequence is CSVGGTNYGYTF. Written as DNA, the CDR3 is TGCAGCGTTGGAGGGACTAACTATGGCTACACCTTC. Combining the CDR3 with reference TRBV29-1 and TRBJ1-2 gives the whole variable domain SAVISQKPSRDICQRGTSLTIQCQVDSQVTMMFWYRQQPGQSLTLIATANQGSEATYESGFVIDKFPISRPNLTFSTLTVSNMSPEDSSIYLCSVGGTNYGYTFGSGTRLTVV.

Note on this clonotype: The junction does not match germline at one end; this may be a read error. The chain links TRBV10-3 to TRBJ1-2; TRBD1 agrees at 7 bases. In germline, CDR1 is ENHRY, CDR2 SYGVKD. CDR3 length equals 15 residues. The CDR3 DNA reads as TGTGCCAGCAGTTTACTTGCCACAGGGGCGGGAGGCTACACCTTC. Translation gives CASSLLATGAGGYTF.

The chain carries TRBV10-3 and TRBJ1-5, with D perhaps matching TRBD1 (6 bases). From germline, CDR1 is ENHRY and CDR2 SYGVKD. V was cut by 2 bases and J by 5 bases, with 10 bases left in between. This CDR3 region has 14 residues. The DNA of the CDR3 is TGTGCCATCAGTGAGAGGGGGTTCGATCAGCCCCAGCATTTT. Its translation: CAISERGFDQPQHF.

The chain joins TRBV12-5 to TRBJ2-7; D call uncertain. The CDR3 covers 12 residues. Trimming took off 1 base at V and 3 bases at J, with 4 bases between the two ends. Per the germline V gene, CDR1 is LGHNT and CDR2 is FRNRAP. This CDR3 is CASGLGGYEQYF. The DNA of the CDR3 is TGTGCTAGTGGTTTGGGCGGCTACGAGCAGTACTTC.

V is TRBV7-2 and J is TRBJ2-2; 10 bases align to TRBD2. Germline V gene lookup returns CDR1 SGHTA and CDR2 FQGNSA. Unmatched junction bases numbered 6, after V lost 2 bases and J lost 6 bases. The CDR3 has 16 amino acids. CDR3 in DNA: TGTGCCAGCAGCTTAACTAGCGGGGCGGGGCCCGGGGAGCTGTTTTTT. This gives the protein CASSLTSGAGPGELFF.

The J gene is TRBJ2-5, the V gene TRBV20-1; 14 bases agree with TRBD2. The CDR3 runs 18 residues. Per the germline V gene, CDR1 is DFQATT and CDR2 is SNEGSKA (reference sequence). Unmatched junction bases numbered 9, after V lost 1 base and J lost 2 bases. DNA for the CDR3: TGCAGTGCTAGAGCCACCGGGACTAGCGGGGGAACGCAAGAGACCCAGTACTTC. Its translation is CSARATGTSGGTQETQYF.

The chain has TRBV29-1 and TRBJ1-1; unclear D gene. CDR3 length: 10 residues. The V gene's germline CDR1 is SQVTM and CDR2 ANQGSEA. The CDR3: CSLIEGEAFF. The CDR3 DNA reads TGCAGTTTGATCGAGGGTGAAGCTTTCTTT.

Here the CDR3 reads CASRGKGTSGSRAGELFF. The CDR3 DNA reads TGTGCCAGCAGGGGAAAAGGGACTAGCGGAAGTAGGGCCGGGGAGCTGTTTTTT. The gene calls are TRBV2 and TRBJ2-2, with 11 bases that match TRBD2. Germline trimming cut 6 bases from V and 6 bases from J; bases unmatched to any gene: 15. The CDR3 has 18 amino acids. CDR1 SNHLY and CDR2 FYNNEI come from the germline V gene.

This clonotype was detected only a few times. The genes are TRBV5-1 and TRBJ1-1; TRBD1 agrees at 9 bases. The CDR3 sequence is 15 residues long. Germline assignment: CDR1 SGHRS and CDR2 YFSETQ. With V trimmed by 2 bases and J by 1 base, 3 bases remained unmatched. The CDR3 here is CASSFTGGANTEAFF. CDR3 sequence (DNA): TGCGCCAGCAGCTTTACAGGGGGCGCGAACACTGAAGCTTTCTTT. Supplemented by reference TRBV5-1 and TRBJ1-1, the full variable domain reads KAGVTQTPRYLIKTRGQQVTLSCSPISGHRSVSWYQQTPGQGLQFLFEYFSETQRNKGNFPGRFSGRQFSNSRSEMNVSTLELGDSALYLCASSFTGGANTEAFFGQGTRLTVV.

This clonotype has a handful of counts. The chain links TRBV5-1 to TRBJ1-5, with D possibly being TRBD1 (6 bases). Germline CDR1 reads SGHRS; CDR2 reads YFSETQ. The CDR3 runs 15 residues. Trimming removed 4 bases at V and 4 bases at J, with 15 bases between. The CDR3 reads CASSPTGSFNQPQHF. The CDR3 region has the DNA TGCGCCAGCAGCCCAACAGGGAGTTTTAATCAGCCCCAGCATTTT.

The chain is built from TRBV7-2 and TRBJ2-5, with D maybe TRBD1 (5 bases). Germline V gene sequence: CDR1 SGHTA, CDR2 FQGNSA. V was pared by 5 bases and J by 9 bases, with 22 bases between. This CDR3 is 15 amino acids long. CDR3 amino acids: CASSTYWAGNQPQYF. CDR3 nucleotides: TGTGCCAGCAGCACTTACTGGGCAGGGAATCAGCCCCAGTACTTC.

The chain employs TRBV5-1 and TRBJ1-2, with TRBD1 identical over 7 bases. V trimming: 4 bases; J trimming: 1 base; junction bases outside the gene matches: 4. Germline CDR1 reads SGHRS; CDR2 reads YFSETQ. This CDR3 is 14 amino acids long. CDR3 protein: CASSRGQHNYGYTF. The CDR3 coding sequence is TGCGCCAGCAGCCGGGGACAGCATAACTATGGCTACACCTTC.

This clonotype has at least ten counts. The chain joins TRBV29-1 to TRBJ1-2; TRBD1 matches 10 bases. V trimming: 7 bases; J trimming: 0 bases; junction bases outside the gene matches: 5. Germline CDR1 SQVTM, CDR2 ANQGSEA. The CDR3 runs to 14 residues. As DNA, the CDR3 is TGCAGCGATGGGACAGGGGCGTCTAACTATGGCTACACCTTC. It is translated as CSDGTGASNYGYTF.

This sequence joins TRBV10-3 and TRBJ2-5; a weak D match, TRBD2 (5 bases). Germline assignment: CDR1 ENHRY and CDR2 SYGVKD. The CDR3 length is 12 residues. The germline V and J ends were trimmed by 10 bases and 3 bases, with 12 bases remaining between them. The CDR3 reads CATTRDEETQYF. The CDR3 DNA reads TGTGCCACTACGAGGGATGAAGAGACCCAGTACTTC.